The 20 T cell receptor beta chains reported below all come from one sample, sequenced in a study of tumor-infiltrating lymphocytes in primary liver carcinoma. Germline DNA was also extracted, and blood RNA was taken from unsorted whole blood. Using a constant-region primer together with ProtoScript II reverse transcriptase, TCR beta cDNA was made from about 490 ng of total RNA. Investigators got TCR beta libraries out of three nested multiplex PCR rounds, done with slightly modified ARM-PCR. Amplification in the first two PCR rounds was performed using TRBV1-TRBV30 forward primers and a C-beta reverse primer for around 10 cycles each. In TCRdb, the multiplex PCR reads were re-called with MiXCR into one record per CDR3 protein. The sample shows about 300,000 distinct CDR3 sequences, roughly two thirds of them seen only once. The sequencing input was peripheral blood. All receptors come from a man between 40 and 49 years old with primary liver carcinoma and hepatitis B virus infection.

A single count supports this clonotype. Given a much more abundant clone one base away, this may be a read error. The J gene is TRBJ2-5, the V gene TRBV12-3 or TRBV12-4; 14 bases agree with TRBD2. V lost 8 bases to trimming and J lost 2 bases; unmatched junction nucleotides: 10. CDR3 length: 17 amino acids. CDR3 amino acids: CASGEGTSGSGQETQYF. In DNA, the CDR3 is TGTGCCAGCGGTGAAGGGACTAGCGGGAGTGGGCAAGAGACCCAGTACTTC.

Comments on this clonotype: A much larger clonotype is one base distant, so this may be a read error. The DNA for the CDR3 is TGTGCCGTCAGTGGGCTGAGCGAGCAGTACTTC. This encodes CAVSGLSEQYF. J is TRBJ2-7 and V is TRBV10-3; D is undetermined. Germline CDR1 and CDR2: ENHRY and SYGVKD. The CDR3 covers 11 residues.

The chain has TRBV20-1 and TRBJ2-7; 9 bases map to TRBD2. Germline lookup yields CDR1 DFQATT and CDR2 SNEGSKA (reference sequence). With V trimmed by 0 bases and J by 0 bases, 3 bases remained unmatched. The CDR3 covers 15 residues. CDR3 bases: TGCAGTGCTAGAGATCTGCGGGAGGGCTCCTACGAGCAGTACTTC. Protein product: CSARDLREGSYEQYF.

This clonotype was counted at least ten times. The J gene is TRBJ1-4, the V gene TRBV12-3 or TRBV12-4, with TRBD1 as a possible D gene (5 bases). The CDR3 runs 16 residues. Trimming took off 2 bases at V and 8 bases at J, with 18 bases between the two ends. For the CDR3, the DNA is TGTGCCAGCAGTTTACGGATGGCAGGGACGGGCGAAAAACTGTTTTTT. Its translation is CASSLRMAGTGEKLFF.

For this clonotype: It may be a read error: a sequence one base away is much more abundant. This chain's CDR3 is CATSPSGLAYEQYF. CDR3 in DNA: TGTGCCACCAGCCCTAGCGGGCTCGCCTACGAGCAGTACTTC. The genes are TRBV11-2 and TRBJ2-7; 8 nucleotides line up with TRBD2. The CDR3 is made up of 14 amino acids. Germline lookup yields CDR1 SGHAT and CDR2 FQNNGV.

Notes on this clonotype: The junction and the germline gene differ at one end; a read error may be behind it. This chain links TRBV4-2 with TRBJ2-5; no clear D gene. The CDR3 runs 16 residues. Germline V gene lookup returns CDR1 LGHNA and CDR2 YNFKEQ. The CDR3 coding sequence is TGTGCCAGCAACCCCGTAATTTCAGGCTTCCAAGAGATCCAGTACTTC. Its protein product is CASNPVISGFQEIQYF.

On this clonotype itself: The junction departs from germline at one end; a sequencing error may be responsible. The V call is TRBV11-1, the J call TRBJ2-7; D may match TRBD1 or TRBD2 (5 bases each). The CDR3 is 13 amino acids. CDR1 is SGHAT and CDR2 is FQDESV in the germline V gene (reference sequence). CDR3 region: CASCPLRGHERYF. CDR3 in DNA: TGTGCCAGCTGCCCTTTACGGGGCCACGAGCGGTACTTC.

The CDR3, as DNA: TGCGCCAGCAGCTTGGCCGGAGGACTAGCGGGAGGCTCCTACGAGCAGTACTTC. This sequence encodes CASSLAGGLAGGSYEQYF. The chain employs TRBV5-1 and TRBJ2-7; 14 positions agree with TRBD2. Germline CDR1 and CDR2: SGHRS and YFSETQ. This CDR3 is built from 18 residues. V was pared by 0 bases and J by 0 bases, with 5 bases of the junction left unmatched.

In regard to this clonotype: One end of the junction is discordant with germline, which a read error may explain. CDR3 DNA sequence: TGCGGCGTCGATAGCGGGAGGTTATCCTACAATGAGCAGTTCTTC. Translating gives CGVDSGRLSYNEQFF. The chain employs TRBV29-1 and TRBJ2-1; 10 bases map to TRBD2. The germline gives CDR1 SQVTM, CDR2 ANQGSEA. This CDR3 is 15 amino acids long.

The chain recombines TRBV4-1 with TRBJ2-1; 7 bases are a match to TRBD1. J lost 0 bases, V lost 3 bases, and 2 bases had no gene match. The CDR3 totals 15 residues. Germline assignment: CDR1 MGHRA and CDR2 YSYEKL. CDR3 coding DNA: TGCGCCAGCAGCCAGACAGGGAGCTCCTACAATGAGCAGTTCTTC. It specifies CASSQTGSSYNEQFF.

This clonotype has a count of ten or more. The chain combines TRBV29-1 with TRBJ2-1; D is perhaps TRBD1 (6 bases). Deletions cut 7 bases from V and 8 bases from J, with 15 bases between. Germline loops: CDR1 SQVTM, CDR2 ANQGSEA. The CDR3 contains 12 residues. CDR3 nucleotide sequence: TGCAGCGCAACCCAGGGGATCGATGAGCAGTTCTTC. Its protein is CSATQGIDEQFF.

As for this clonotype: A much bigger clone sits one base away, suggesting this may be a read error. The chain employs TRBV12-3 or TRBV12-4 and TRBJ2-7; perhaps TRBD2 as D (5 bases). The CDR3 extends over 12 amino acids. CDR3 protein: CASSGGSYDQYF. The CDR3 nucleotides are TGTGCCAGCAGTGGCGGGTCCTACGATCAGTACTTC.

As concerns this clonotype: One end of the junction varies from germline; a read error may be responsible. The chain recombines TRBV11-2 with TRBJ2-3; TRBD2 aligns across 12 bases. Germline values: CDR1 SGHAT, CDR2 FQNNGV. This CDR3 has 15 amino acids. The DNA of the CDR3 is TGTGCTAGCAGCTTAGGGCGACTAGCGGGAGATACGGAGTATTTT. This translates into CASSLGRLAGDTEYF. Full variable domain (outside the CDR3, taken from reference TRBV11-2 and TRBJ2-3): EAGVAQSPRYKIIEKRQSVAFWCNPISGHATLYWYQQILGQGPKLLIQFQNNGVVDDSQLPKDRFSAERLKGVDSTLKIQPAKLEDSAVYLCASSLGRLAGDTEYFGPGTRLTVL.

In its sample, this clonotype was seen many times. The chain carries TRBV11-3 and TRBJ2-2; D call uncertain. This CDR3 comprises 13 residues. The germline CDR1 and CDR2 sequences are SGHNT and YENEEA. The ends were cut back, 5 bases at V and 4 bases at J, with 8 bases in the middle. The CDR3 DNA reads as TGTGCCAGCAGCCCGGTTAGCACCGGGGAGCTGTTTTTT. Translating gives CASSPVSTGELFF.

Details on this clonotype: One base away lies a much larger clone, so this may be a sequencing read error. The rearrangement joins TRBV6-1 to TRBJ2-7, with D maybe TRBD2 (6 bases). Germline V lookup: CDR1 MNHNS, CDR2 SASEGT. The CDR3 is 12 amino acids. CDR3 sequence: CVSSESGGEQYF. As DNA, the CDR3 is TGTGTCAGCAGTGAATCCGGGGGCGAGCAGTACTTC.

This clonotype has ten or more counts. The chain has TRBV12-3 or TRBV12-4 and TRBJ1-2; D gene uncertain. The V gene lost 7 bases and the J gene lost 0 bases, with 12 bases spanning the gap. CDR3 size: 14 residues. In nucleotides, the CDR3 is TGTGCCAGCACTAGTCAGAAAGCTAACTATGGCTACACCTTC. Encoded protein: CASTSQKANYGYTF.

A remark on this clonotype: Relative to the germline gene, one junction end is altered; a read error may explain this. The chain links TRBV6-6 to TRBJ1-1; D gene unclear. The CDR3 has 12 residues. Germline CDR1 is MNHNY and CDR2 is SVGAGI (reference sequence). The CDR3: CASSYARDEASF. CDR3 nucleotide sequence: TGTGCCAGCAGTTACGCGAGGGATGAAGCTTCCTTT.

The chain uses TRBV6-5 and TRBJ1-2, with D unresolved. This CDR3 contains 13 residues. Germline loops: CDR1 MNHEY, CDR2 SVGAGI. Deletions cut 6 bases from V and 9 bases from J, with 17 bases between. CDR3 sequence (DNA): TGTGCCAGCAGCCTACATGGCCAGTATAGCTACACCTTC. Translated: CASSLHGQYSYTF.

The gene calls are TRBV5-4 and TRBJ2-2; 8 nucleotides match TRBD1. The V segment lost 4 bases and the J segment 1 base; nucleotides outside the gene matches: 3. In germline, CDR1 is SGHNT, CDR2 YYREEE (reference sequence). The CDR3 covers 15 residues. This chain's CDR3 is CASSVDRENTGELFF. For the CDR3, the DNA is TGTGCCAGCAGCGTGGACAGGGAGAACACCGGGGAGCTGTTTTTT.

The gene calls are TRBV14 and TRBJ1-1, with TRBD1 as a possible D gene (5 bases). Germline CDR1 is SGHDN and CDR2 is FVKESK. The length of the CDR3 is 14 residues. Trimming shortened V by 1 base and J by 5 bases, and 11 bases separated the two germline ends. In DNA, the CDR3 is TGTGCCAGCAGCCAAGTATCAGGGTGTACTGAAGCTTTCTTT. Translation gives CASSQVSGCTEAFF. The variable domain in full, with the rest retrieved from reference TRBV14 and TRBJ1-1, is EAGVTQFPSHSVIEKGQTVTLRCDPISGHDNLYWYRRVMGKEIKFLLHFVKESKQDESGMPNNRFLAERTGGTYSTLKVQPAELEDSGVYFCASSQVSGCTEAFFGQGTRLTVV.